The next 18 T cell receptor beta chains were all read from a single sample in a study of blood T cell repertoires in COVID-19 (dated by TCRdb to about 2020). Library preparation employed the immunoSEQ multiplex PCR assay. TCRdb's version of the immuneACCESS table is confined to in-frame rearrangements and falls short of the full clone set. An unresolved V gene accounts for under half of the shortfall where checked; the remainder is of unknown origin. The sample yields nearly 55,000 clones; roughly 79% were counted once. The biggest ten clones account for 15% of the sample. The material sequenced was peripheral blood. These receptors were taken from a human donor with active or convalescent COVID-19. The donor label of this sample is uncertain.

Written as DNA, the CDR3 is TGTGCTAGTGGCTCCGACAGGACAAGCTATGGCTACACCTTC. Protein: CASGSDRTSYGYTF. V and J are TRBV12-5 and TRBJ1-2, with D perhaps matching TRBD1 (6 bases). Germline CDR1 and CDR2: LGHNT and FRNRAP. V was shortened by 6 bases and J by 4 bases, with 15 bases between the two germline ends. This CDR3 is built from 14 residues.

V usage is TRBV28 and J usage is TRBJ2-7; 9 positions agree with TRBD1. This CDR3 is 16 amino acids long. Trimming removed 4 bases from V and 3 bases from J; junction bases left unmatched: 10. CDR1 and CDR2 (germline): MDHEN, SYDVKM. The CDR3 bases are TGTGCCAGCAGTTCAACAGGGGGCCGAGGTTACTACGAGCAGTACTTC. Its protein is CASSSTGGRGYYEQYF.

The chain recombines TRBV5-1 with TRBJ2-7, with 8 bases that match TRBD2. There are 16 residues in the CDR3. The J segment lost 0 bases and the V segment lost 7 bases, leaving 12 bases of the junction unmatched. Germline V gives CDR1 SGHRS, CDR2 YFSETQ. In DNA form, the CDR3 reads TGCGCCAGCCACCCCGGTACGGGAGGGACCTCCTACGAGCAGTACTTC. Residues: CASHPGTGGTSYEQYF. The variable domain in full, completed from reference TRBV5-1 and TRBJ2-7, reads KAGVTQTPRYLIKTRGQQVTLSCSPISGHRSVSWYQQTPGQGLQFLFEYFSETQRNKGNFPGRFSGRQFSNSRSEMNVSTLELGDSALYLCASHPGTGGTSYEQYFGPGTRLTVT.

J is TRBJ2-7 and V is TRBV5-1, with TRBD1 matching over 10 bases. V was clipped by 4 bases and J by 6 bases; unmatched bases: 10. From germline, CDR1 is SGHRS and CDR2 YFSETQ. The CDR3 has 15 amino acids. CDR3 in DNA: TGCGCCAGCAGCACTGGACAGGGGGGCTCGGCCGAGCAGTACTTC. Translating it yields CASSTGQGGSAEQYF.

V is TRBV27 and J is TRBJ2-5; D unresolved. CDR1 is MNHEY and CDR2 is SMNVEV in the germline V gene (reference sequence). V lost 4 bases and J 2 bases, leaving 14 bases between the germline ends. This CDR3 spans 15 amino acids. The CDR3 DNA reads as TGTGCCAGCAGTTCGGAGCCTCAACCTCAAGAGACCCAGTACTTC. This codes for CASSSEPQPQETQYF.

The V gene is TRBV19, the J gene TRBJ2-1, with 12 nucleotides matching TRBD2. The CDR3 has 19 amino acids. From germline, CDR1 is LNHDA and CDR2 SQIVND (reference sequence). The junction had 13 bases not matched to a gene; V was cut back by 0 bases and J by 7 bases. CDR3 sequence (DNA): TGTGCCAGTAGTATAGAGGATACTAGCGGGAGGCCCAGGGGGAATGAGCAGTTCTTC. Translated, it gives CASSIEDTSGRPRGNEQFF. Variable domain in full (rest from reference TRBV19 and TRBJ2-1): DGGITQSPKYLFRKEGQNVTLSCEQNLNHDAMYWYRQDPGQGLRLIYYSQIVNDFQKGDIAEGYSVSREKKESFPLTVTSAQKNPTAFYLCASSIEDTSGRPRGNEQFFGPGTRLTVL.

The rearrangement uses TRBV9 and TRBJ2-2; tentative D call: TRBD1 (6 bases). The germline gives CDR1 SGDLS, CDR2 YYNGEE. The CDR3 has 15 residues. The germline V and J ends were trimmed by 2 bases and 2 bases, with 10 bases remaining between them. The CDR3 DNA sequence: TGTGCCAGCAGCGTGACAGGATCAAACACCGGGGAGCTGTTTTTT. Its translation: CASSVTGSNTGELFF. Full variable domain (outside the CDR3, taken from reference TRBV9 and TRBJ2-2): DSGVTQTPKHLITATGQRVTLRCSPRSGDLSVYWYQQSLDQGLQFLIQYYNGEERAKGNILERFSAQQFPDLHSELNLSSLELGDSALYFCASSVTGSNTGELFFGEGSRLTVL.

The chain joins TRBV5-1 to TRBJ2-5; TRBD2 agrees at 11 bases. Germline V gene lookup returns CDR1 SGHRS and CDR2 YFSETQ. J was trimmed by 5 bases and V by 3 bases; bases with no gene match: 6. The CDR3 is 15 amino acids. In DNA, the CDR3 is TGCGCCAGCAGCTATACTAGCGGGAGCCCGGAGACCCAGTACTTC. Encoded protein: CASSYTSGSPETQYF.

The CDR3 DNA follows: TGCGCCAGCAGGGACCAGACTAGCGGGAGTTACAATGAGCAGTTCTTC. Amino acids: CASRDQTSGSYNEQFF. The chain employs TRBV5-1 and TRBJ2-1; 12 nucleotides align to TRBD2. This CDR3 is built from 16 residues. The germline CDR1 and CDR2 sequences are SGHRS and YFSETQ. Trimming at V came to 5 bases and at J to 4 bases, leaving 7 bases not matched to a gene.

CDR3 region: CSGEGGYGYTF. The CDR3 DNA sequence: TGCAGTGGAGAGGGCGGCTATGGCTACACCTTC. The V gene is TRBV20-1, the J gene TRBJ1-2; the D is unclear. CDR3 length equals 11 residues. The V and J ends lost 7 bases and 4 bases respectively, with 10 bases between them. Germline V gene sequence: CDR1 DFQATT, CDR2 SNEGSKA (reference sequence).

The chain has TRBV11-3 and TRBJ2-7; D is perhaps TRBD1 (5 bases). V shed 2 bases and J shed 7 bases, with 12 bases lying between them. Germline CDR1 and CDR2: SGHNT and YENEEA. The CDR3 consists of 13 residues. The CDR3 sequence is CASSLRVRGEQYF. As DNA, the CDR3 is TGTGCCAGCAGCTTAAGGGTAAGGGGTGAGCAGTACTTC.

CDR3 in DNA: TGCGCCAGCAGCCCCGGAGGGTCTAGCGGGAGTTACGAGCAGTACTTC. Encoded protein: CASSPGGSSGSYEQYF. The chain recombines TRBV5-1 with TRBJ2-7, with 10 bases fitting TRBD2. Unmatched junction bases numbered 11, after V lost 4 bases and J lost 4 bases. The CDR3 has 16 residues. The germline V gene has CDR1 SGHRS and CDR2 YFSETQ.

The rearrangement links TRBV5-1 to TRBJ2-2; tentative D call: TRBD2 (7 bases). Germline lookup yields CDR1 SGHRS and CDR2 YFSETQ. Trimming pared 4 bases from V and 0 bases from J, leaving 13 bases between. This CDR3 is 16 amino acids long. The CDR3 region is CASSRGGSPNTGELFF. DNA of the CDR3: TGCGCCAGCAGCAGGGGGGGTTCTCCGAACACCGGGGAGCTGTTTTTT.

V usage is TRBV6-5 and J usage is TRBJ1-2; D not resolved. Trimming took off 8 bases at V and 2 bases at J, with 9 bases between the two ends. The CDR3 has 12 amino acids. Germline values: CDR1 MNHEY, CDR2 SVGAGI. CDR3 loop: CASLKPNYGYTF. In DNA, the CDR3 is TGTGCCAGCTTGAAGCCCAACTATGGCTACACCTTC.

This clone was seen a single time. The chain recombines TRBV10-3 with TRBJ2-3, with 10 bases lining up with TRBD2. Germline V lookup: CDR1 ENHRY, CDR2 SYGVKD. CDR3 size: 15 residues. Trimming took 8 bases from V and 1 from J; bases not matched to a gene: 6. CDR3 sequence (DNA): TGTGCCATCGGAGGACTAGCGGAGGGCACAGATACGCAGTATTTT. Translated, it gives CAIGGLAEGTDTQYF.

The rearrangement joins TRBV29-1 to TRBJ2-3; TRBD2 aligns across 14 bases. Unmatched junction bases numbered 10, after V lost 7 bases and J lost 7 bases. CDR3 length: 15 amino acids. Germline CDR1 is SQVTM and CDR2 is ANQGSEA. CDR3 sequence: CSGKTSGRGLYTQYF. In nucleotides, the CDR3 is TGCAGCGGTAAGACTAGCGGGAGGGGCCTATATACGCAGTATTTT.

The J gene is TRBJ1-5, the V gene TRBV28, with D possibly TRBD1 on 5 matching bases. With 10 bases removed from V and 5 bases from J, the gap between germline ends came to 12 bases. CDR3 length: 12 residues. Germline V CDR1 and CDR2: MDHEN, SYDVKM. In DNA, the CDR3 is TGTGCCACTTTAACAGGAGATCAGCCCCAGCATTTT. It yields the protein CATLTGDQPQHF.

The rearrangement links TRBV11-2 to TRBJ2-1; 7 bases line up with TRBD1. Germline V lookup: CDR1 SGHAT, CDR2 FQNNGV. The CDR3 sequence is 18 residues long. V dropped 4 bases and J dropped 0; count of bases not matched to a gene: 12. CDR3 in DNA: TGTGCCAGCAGCTCTAAACCACCGGGACAGTCCTCCTACAATGAGCAGTTCTTC. This gives the protein CASSSKPPGQSSYNEQFF.